This TCR beta chain comes out of a study of shared clonotypes between healthy human individuals. Study details: Researchers assigned three CD4 naive, three CD4 memory, two CD8 naive and one CD8 memory plate to each donor.

The investigators split CD4+ cells into a CD45RA+ naive subset and a CD45RA-negative memory subset. In germline, CDR1 is KGHSH, CDR2 LQKENI. This CDR3 comprises 14 residues. Trimming pared 4 bases from V and 1 base from J, leaving 10 bases between. Clones were sequenced by immunoSEQ multiplex PCR, and TCRdb holds only the in-frame ones, with some missing. There are some 2.4 million clones in the sample; 80% to 95% occur only once, and roughly 0.39% lies in the top ten. The genes are TRBV18 and TRBJ1-1, with D hard to call. The sample was naive CD4+ T cells from PBMCs. Subset specified: CD45RA+ positively selected. The TCR was taken from a man between 18 and 29 years old in good health. Some clones in this sample may be carry-over from other donors' samples. The CDR3: CASSQWPPNTEAFF. CDR3 in DNA: TGTGCCAGCTCACAATGGCCTCCGAACACTGAAGCTTTCTTT.